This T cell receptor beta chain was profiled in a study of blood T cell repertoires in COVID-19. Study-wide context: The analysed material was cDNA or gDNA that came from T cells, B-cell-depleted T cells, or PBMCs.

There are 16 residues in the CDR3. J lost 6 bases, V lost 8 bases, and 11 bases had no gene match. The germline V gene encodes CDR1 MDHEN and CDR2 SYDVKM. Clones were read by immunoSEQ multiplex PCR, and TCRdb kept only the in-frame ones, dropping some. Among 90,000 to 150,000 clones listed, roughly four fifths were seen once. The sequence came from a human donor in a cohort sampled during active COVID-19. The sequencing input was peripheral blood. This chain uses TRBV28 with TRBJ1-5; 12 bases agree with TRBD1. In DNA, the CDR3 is TGTGCCAGCCGTAGGGGGACAGGGGGCAGTTTTCAGCCCCAGCATTTT. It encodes CASRRGTGGSFQPQHF.